Below, 14 T cell receptor beta chains from the same sample are listed, as sequenced in a study of T cell clonality in common variable immunodeficiency. TCRdb's copy holds only in-frame clones and misses some; the assay was immunoSEQ multiplex PCR. The repertoire shows tens of thousands of clones, none seen only once; the top ten take 3.5% to 4.5%. The sequencing input was peripheral blood mononuclear cells. The receptors were gathered from a person between 18 and 75 years old in good health.

This clone was detected ten times or more. The read is 3 residues too short to cover the CDR3 end, so that end is filled in from the germline J gene. The chain carries TRBV18 and TRBJ2-3, with 9 bases that match TRBD2. Germline lookup yields CDR1 KGHSH and CDR2 LQKENI. The CDR3 runs to 15 residues. The part of the CDR3 DNA that was read is TGTGCCAGCTCACGGACTAGCGCCGTTGGGGAGACG. Its protein is CASSRTSAVGET. The CDR3 reads in full as CASSRTSAVGETQYF.

This clone was seen at least ten times. From the germline J gene comes the end of the CDR3, since the read stops 3 residues before it. Other DNA sequences in the same sample also yield this CDR3. This chain uses TRBV10-1 with TRBJ2-3; D not certain. V was pared by 2 bases and J by 2 bases, with 20 bases between. CDR3 size: 18 residues. CDR1 and CDR2 from the germline V gene are WNHNN and SYGVQD (reference sequence). The CDR3 bases that were read are TGCGCCAGCAGTGAGATACAGCCCACGCATCACCCCACAGATACG. It is translated as CASSEIQPTHHPTDT. The CDR3 in full is CASSEIQPTHHPTDTQYF.

Ten or more counts support this clone. From the germline J gene comes the end of the CDR3, since the read stops 3 residues before it. The V call is TRBV7-9, the J call TRBJ1-1; D not certain. This CDR3 contains 15 residues. V was shortened by 0 bases and J by 0 bases, with 8 bases between the two germline ends. Germline assignment: CDR1 SEHNR and CDR2 FQNEAQ (reference sequence). The part of the CDR3 DNA that was read is TGTGCCAGCAGCTTAGCCGAGGGCATGAACACTGAA. It codes for CASSLAEGMNTE. The full CDR3 sequence reads CASSLAEGMNTEAFF.

In its sample, this clone was seen many times. The CDR3 goes on 3 residues after the read ends, and that part is filled in from the germline J gene. The genes are TRBV19 and TRBJ2-1, with 10 bases lining up with TRBD1. V lost 5 bases, J lost 7 bases, and 2 bases stayed unmatched. Germline CDR1 LNHDA, CDR2 SQIVND (reference sequence). This CDR3 contains 13 residues. CDR3 DNA, as far as it was read: TGTGCCAGTAGTGACAGGGGGCCAAATGAG. Amino acids: CASSDRGPNE. The entire CDR3 protein reads CASSDRGPNEQFF. Variable domain in full (rest from reference TRBV19 and TRBJ2-1): DGGITQSPKYLFRKEGQNVTLSCEQNLNHDAMYWYRQDPGQGLRLIYYSQIVNDFQKGDIAEGYSVSREKKESFPLTVTSAQKNPTAFYLCASSDRGPNEQFFGPGTRLTVL.

Details on this clone: At one boundary the junction diverges from the germline segment, which might be a read error. The read finishes 3 residues shy of the CDR3 end, and the germline J gene is used to complete it. The chain combines TRBV7-7 with TRBJ2-5; D perhaps matches TRBD1 (5 bases). The germline gives CDR1 SSHAT, CDR2 FNYEAQ (reference sequence). The CDR3 runs 13 residues. The CDR3 spells CASKQAASETQYF. CDR3 DNA (partial): TGTGCTAGCAAACAGGCGGCATCAGAGACC.

This clone showed up many times. The read ends 3 residues before the CDR3 terminus; that terminus is restored from the germline J gene. The chain carries TRBV5-1 and TRBJ2-2; TRBD2 matches at 9 bases. Germline V gives CDR1 SGHRS, CDR2 YFSETQ. This CDR3 is 17 amino acids long. Trimming took 0 bases from V and 0 from J; bases not matched to a gene: 3. CDR3 DNA (partial): TGCGCCAGCAGCTTGGCGCCTAGCGGGGCGAACACCGGGGAG. Protein: CASSLAPSGANTGE. The whole CDR3 protein is CASSLAPSGANTGELFF.

This clone was seen many times. The read ends 3 residues early relative to the CDR3; the germline J gene fills the gap. The chain links TRBV20-1 to TRBJ2-3; D unclear. CDR3 length equals 14 residues. Germline CDR1 reads DFQATT; CDR2 reads SNEGSKA (reference sequence). V was pared by 2 bases and J by 3 bases, with 12 bases between. The CDR3 here is CSARSLQKTDTQYF. The covered CDR3 bases are TGCAGTGCTAGAAGTTTACAGAAGACAGATACG.

Remarks on this clone: The read ends 3 residues early relative to the CDR3; the germline J gene fills the gap. The V gene is TRBV7-8, the J gene TRBJ2-3; 9 positions match TRBD2. This CDR3 contains 17 residues. CDR1 SGHVS and CDR2 FQNEAQ come from the germline V gene. V was pared by 0 bases and J by 2 bases, with 6 bases of the junction left unmatched. CDR3 DNA (partial): TGTGCCAGCAGCTTAGCTTTGGCTAGCGGGGTCACAGATACG. It specifies CASSLALASGVTDT. The whole CDR3 sequence reads CASSLALASGVTDTQYF.

This clone was counted ten times or more. The read gets to within 3 residues of the CDR3 end, and the germline J gene fills in the rest. The rearrangement joins TRBV20-1 to TRBJ2-3; 8 bases are shared with TRBD2. J gave up 2 bases and V 0 bases, and 7 bases lay outside the gene matches. The V gene's germline CDR1 is DFQATT and CDR2 SNEGSKA (reference sequence). This CDR3 region has 16 residues. The CDR3 protein is CSARDWTSFFTDTQYF. CDR3 DNA, as far as it was read: TGCAGTGCTAGAGATTGGACTAGCTTTTTCACAGATACG.

This clone has only a few counts. The read stops 3 residues short of the end of the CDR3; the missing end is completed from the germline J gene. This rearrangement joins TRBV5-1 to TRBJ2-7; D unresolved. There are 15 residues in the CDR3. Germline lookup yields CDR1 SGHRS and CDR2 YFSETQ. V lost 5 bases to trimming and J lost 3 bases, with 18 bases between them. Partial CDR3 DNA: TGCGCCAGCAGGTTCTTTACAAGTCCCGACTACGAG. It translates to CASRFFTSPDYE. The full-length CDR3 reads as CASRFFTSPDYEQYF.

This clone was seen ten or more times. The sequenced fragment ends 3 residues before the CDR3 boundary, so the rest is inferred from the germline J gene. This chain links TRBV6-1 with TRBJ2-7; perhaps TRBD1 as D (5 bases). The CDR3 length is 15 residues. Deletions cut 1 base from V and 2 bases from J, with 12 bases between. Germline V gene sequence: CDR1 MNHNS, CDR2 SASEGT. The CDR3 sequence is CASSEGRGGAYEQYF. The CDR3 bases that were read are TGTGCCAGCAGTGAAGGTAGGGGCGGAGCCTACGAG.

Comments on this clone: The read comes to an end 3 residues before the CDR3 does, leaving the germline J gene to fill in the end. This chain connects TRBV30 to TRBJ2-3; TRBD1 is a possible D gene (5 bases). Germline assignment: CDR1 GTSNPN and CDR2 SVGIG (reference sequence). The CDR3 runs to 17 residues. The CDR3 region is CAWRKGRQGLKKETQYF. The covered CDR3 bases are TGTGCCTGGAGGAAGGGTCGGCAGGGTCTCAAGAAAGAGACG.

This clone was detected many times. The read finishes 3 residues shy of the CDR3 end, and the germline J gene is used to complete it. This chain uses TRBV12-5 with TRBJ2-1, with D unresolved. The V gene's germline CDR1 is LGHNT and CDR2 FRNRAP. The CDR3 extends over 16 amino acids. V was shortened by 7 bases and J by 2 bases, with 18 bases between the two germline ends. The CDR3 bases that were read are TGTGCTAGTGATCAAGAGAGAGGCCTGGCCTACAATGAG. It codes for CASDQERGLAYNE. The entire CDR3 protein is CASDQERGLAYNEQFF.

This clone was observed a few times. The CDR3 goes on 3 residues after the read ends, and that part is filled in from the germline J gene. The genes are TRBV18 and TRBJ2-7; TRBD2 matches 7 bases. Trimming cost V 2 bases and J 6 bases; bases outside gene matches: 10. CDR1 is KGHSH, CDR2 LQKENI, per germline. The CDR3 loop spans 15 amino acids. The DNA read from the CDR3 is TGTGCCAGCTCACCATCGGGGGGAGATCCCGGCGAG. Encoded protein: CASSPSGGDPGE. The complete CDR3 sequence is CASSPSGGDPGEQYF. The variable domain in full, with the rest retrieved from reference TRBV18 and TRBJ2-7, is NAGVMQNPRHLVRRRGQEARLRCSPMKGHSHVYWYRQLPEEGLKFMVYLQKENIIDESGMPKERFSAEFPKEGPSILRIQQVVRGDSAAYFCASSPSGGDPGEQYFGPGTRLTVT.